These 30 T cell receptor beta chains came from one sample sequenced in a study of blood T cell repertoires in COVID-19. The protocol was immunoSEQ multiplex PCR, while the TCRdb copy is restricted to in-frame clones and leaves out a portion. The sample lists fewer than 60,000 clones; approximately 80% were seen once. Sequenced input: peripheral blood. These receptors originate from a man between 60 and 75 years old with acute or convalescent COVID-19.

The genes are TRBV13 and TRBJ2-1, with 15 bases aligning to TRBD2. The CDR3 extends over 17 amino acids. The V and J ends lost 5 bases and 0 bases, in that order; junction bases with no gene match: 2. Germline CDR1 reads PRHDT; CDR2 reads FYEKMQ (reference sequence). The CDR3 here is CASSRGLAGGSYNEQFF. The CDR3 bases are TGTGCCAGCAGCAGGGGACTAGCGGGGGGCTCCTACAATGAGCAGTTCTTC.

This chain connects TRBV19 to TRBJ1-5; D perhaps matches TRBD1 (6 bases). The CDR3 consists of 14 residues. CDR1 and CDR2 from the germline V gene are LNHDA and SQIVND (reference sequence). Trimming removed 4 bases at V and 3 bases at J, with 10 bases between. The CDR3 DNA reads TGTGCCAGTAGTAGGGGACAAGTCAATCAGCCCCAGCATTTT. This encodes CASSRGQVNQPQHF.

J is TRBJ2-3 and V is TRBV9; TRBD2 might be the D (7 bases). With 4 bases removed from V and 5 bases from J, the gap between germline ends came to 14 bases. The CDR3 contains 14 residues. Germline V gives CDR1 SGDLS, CDR2 YYNGEE. The CDR3 sequence: CASSLGGAGDTQYF. CDR3 nucleotide sequence: TGTGCCAGCAGCCTGGGGGGGGCGGGAGATACGCAGTATTTT.

This clone was seen only a few times. The chain recombines TRBV9 with TRBJ2-3; 8 nucleotides align to TRBD2. V was clipped by 10 bases and J by 2 bases; unmatched bases: 6. Germline assignment: CDR1 SGDLS and CDR2 YYNGEE. This CDR3 has 13 amino acids. The CDR3 loop is CASGGLYTDTQYF. Written as DNA, the CDR3 is TGTGCCTCGGGAGGGTTATACACAGATACGCAGTATTTT.

The chain joins TRBV30 to TRBJ2-3; TRBD2 agrees at 10 bases. The CDR3 runs 14 residues. Per germline, CDR1 GTSNPN and CDR2 SVGIG (reference sequence). V lost 3 bases to trimming and J lost 5 bases; unmatched junction nucleotides: 5. The CDR3 here is CAWRVAGGRDTQYF. The DNA for the CDR3 is TGTGCCTGGAGGGTAGCGGGGGGCAGAGATACGCAGTATTTT.

The chain is built from TRBV10-3 and TRBJ1-2; maybe TRBD1 (6 bases). Trimming cost V 3 bases and J 1 base, with 15 bases left between them. The CDR3 sequence is 16 residues long. CDR1 is ENHRY, CDR2 SYGVKD, per germline. CDR3 in amino acids: CAISERVQGLNYGYTF. The CDR3 DNA reads TGTGCCATCAGTGAAAGAGTACAGGGTCTTAACTATGGCTACACCTTC.

V and J are TRBV30 and TRBJ1-5; 10 bases map to TRBD1. The junction had 12 bases not matched to a gene; V was cut back by 3 bases and J by 16 bases. CDR3 length equals 13 residues. Germline CDR1 GTSNPN, CDR2 SVGIG (reference sequence). For the CDR3, the DNA is TGTGCCTGGAGCGCTGATACCGGGACAGGGGAACATTTT. As protein: CAWSADTGTGEHF.

The gene calls are TRBV19 and TRBJ1-2, with 7 bases identical to TRBD1. V lost 10 bases to trimming and J lost 1 base; unmatched junction nucleotides: 6. The germline V gene encodes CDR1 LNHDA and CDR2 SQIVND (reference sequence). CDR3 length equals 13 residues. The CDR3 bases are TGTGCCACTTCCCAGGGGGTTAACTATGGCTACACCTTC. Its protein is CATSQGVNYGYTF.

The gene calls are TRBV19 and TRBJ1-2, with 10 bases fitting TRBD1. Per the germline V gene, CDR1 is LNHDA and CDR2 is SQIVND (reference sequence). V shed 5 bases and J 2 bases; nucleotides not matched to a gene: 5. The CDR3 has 15 residues. In DNA, the CDR3 is TGTGCCAGTAGTCCGGGACAGGGGAGAAACTATGGCTACACCTTC. Its protein is CASSPGQGRNYGYTF. The full variable domain, its missing parts supplied by reference TRBV19 and TRBJ1-2, is DGGITQSPKYLFRKEGQNVTLSCEQNLNHDAMYWYRQDPGQGLRLIYYSQIVNDFQKGDIAEGYSVSREKKESFPLTVTSAQKNPTAFYLCASSPGQGRNYGYTFGSGTRLTVV.

The chain is built from TRBV30 and TRBJ2-2, with 7 nucleotides matching TRBD1. The CDR3 extends over 15 amino acids. The trim removed 0 bases at V and 0 bases at J, leaving 1 base unmatched. Germline V gives CDR1 GTSNPN, CDR2 SVGIG (reference sequence). The CDR3: CAWSVDRTNTGELFF. Here the CDR3 DNA reads TGTGCCTGGAGTGTGGACAGGACGAACACCGGGGAGCTGTTTTTT.

This chain joins TRBV19 and TRBJ1-1, with unresolved D. CDR1 is LNHDA and CDR2 is SQIVND in the germline V gene (reference sequence). The CDR3 contains 12 residues. V lost 8 bases and J lost 3, with 10 bases in between. The CDR3 reads CASQDLDTEAFF. CDR3 DNA: TGTGCCAGTCAGGATTTGGACACTGAAGCTTTCTTT.

V usage is TRBV5-1 and J usage is TRBJ1-1; possible D gene TRBD1, 5 bases. The germline gives CDR1 SGHRS, CDR2 YFSETQ. The V and J ends lost 3 bases and 2 bases respectively, with 14 bases between them. CDR3 size: 15 residues. As DNA, the CDR3 is TGCGCCAGCAGCTCCTTGGGAGGGGCAAACACTGAAGCTTTCTTT. It specifies CASSSLGGANTEAFF. The complete variable domain, with remaining parts taken from reference TRBV5-1 and TRBJ1-1, reads KAGVTQTPRYLIKTRGQQVTLSCSPISGHRSVSWYQQTPGQGLQFLFEYFSETQRNKGNFPGRFSGRQFSNSRSEMNVSTLELGDSALYLCASSSLGGANTEAFFGQGTRLTVV.

The chain carries TRBV7-2 and TRBJ1-5; a possible D gene is TRBD1 (5 bases). Germline values: CDR1 SGHTA, CDR2 FQGNSA. The CDR3 covers 14 residues. The V end lost 7 bases, the J end lost 7 bases, and 17 bases lay between the germline ends. This chain's CDR3 is CASTPGGSEQPQHF. The CDR3 nucleotides read TGTGCCAGCACCCCGGGGGGGTCGGAGCAGCCCCAGCATTTT.

This clone appeared a single time. The chain employs TRBV6-5 and TRBJ1-3, with TRBD1 as a possible D gene (6 bases). CDR3 length: 16 amino acids. Germline CDR1 and CDR2: MNHEY and SVGAGI. V lost 4 bases, J lost 2 bases, and 15 bases lay in between. In DNA form, the CDR3 reads TGTGCCAGCAGTTCCTTACAGGGAATTACTGGAAACACCATATATTTT. Protein: CASSSLQGITGNTIYF.

This chain connects TRBV10-3 to TRBJ2-2, with D perhaps TRBD2 (5 bases). The CDR3 runs to 15 residues. The V gene's germline CDR1 is ENHRY and CDR2 SYGVKD. V dropped 10 bases and J dropped 1 base, with 16 bases sitting between them. In nucleotides, the CDR3 is TGTGCCACGAGCGAGGGAAGCCTGAACACCGGGGAGCTGTTTTTT. The encoded protein is CATSEGSLNTGELFF.

This chain links TRBV6-5 with TRBJ1-2, with D possibly matching TRBD1 (5 bases). V was clipped by 7 bases and J by 8 bases, with 20 bases between them. CDR3 size: 14 residues. Germline assignment: CDR1 MNHEY and CDR2 SVGAGI. The CDR3 region is CASMGPGTPMGYTF. The CDR3 DNA follows: TGTGCCAGCATGGGACCCGGGACTCCAATGGGCTACACCTTC.

The chain couples TRBV7-3 to TRBJ2-6, with 7 bases lining up with TRBD1. The CDR3 has 15 amino acids. J gave up 2 bases and V 4 bases, and 2 bases lay outside the gene matches. Per the germline V gene, CDR1 is SGHTA and CDR2 is FQGTGA. CDR3 amino acids: CASSSQGAGANVLTF. Written as DNA, the CDR3 is TGTGCCAGCAGCTCCCAGGGGGCTGGGGCCAACGTCCTGACTTTC.

The chain joins TRBV29-1 to TRBJ2-5, with D unclear. Trimming shortened V by 1 base and J by 2 bases, and 5 bases separated the two germline ends. There are 12 residues in the CDR3. Germline V gene data show CDR1 as SQVTM and CDR2 as ANQGSEA. Here the CDR3 DNA reads TGCAGCGTTGAAGTCGTGCAAGAGACCCAGTACTTC. Encoded protein: CSVEVVQETQYF.

This chain uses TRBV7-9 with TRBJ2-4, with 10 bases aligning to TRBD2. Germline CDR1 is SEHNR and CDR2 is FQNEAQ (reference sequence). The CDR3 extends over 16 amino acids. V lost 3 bases to trimming and J lost 0 bases; unmatched junction nucleotides: 2. CDR3 region: CASSFSGGVAKNIQYF. For the CDR3, the DNA is TGTGCCAGCAGCTTCAGCGGGGGGGTAGCCAAAAACATTCAGTACTTC.

This clone occurred a few times. At one of its ends the junction is not consistent with the germline gene, which may arise from a read error. V gene TRBV7-9 combines with J gene TRBJ1-2; D might be TRBD1 (5 bases). The CDR3 spans 11 residues. The V gene's germline CDR1 is SEHNR and CDR2 FQNEAQ (reference sequence). For the CDR3, the DNA is TGTGCCAGCAGCTTAAAGGGGCGCCCCTCATGG. The encoded protein is CASSLKGRPSW. The whole variable domain, filled in from reference TRBV7-9 and TRBJ1-2, reads DTGVSQNPRHKITKRGQNVTFRCDPISEHNRLYWYRQTLGQGPEFLTYFQNEAQLEKSRLLSDRFSAERPKGSFSTLEIQRTEQGDSAMYLCASSLKGRPSWGSGTRLTVV.

The chain is built from TRBV4-1 and TRBJ2-1; D ambiguous. The V end lost 0 bases, the J end lost 6 bases, and 9 bases lay between the germline ends. This CDR3 contains 14 residues. The germline CDR1 and CDR2 sequences are MGHRA and YSYEKL. CDR3 in amino acids: CASSQDRVSNEQFF. Written as DNA, the CDR3 is TGCGCCAGCAGCCAAGATCGGGTGAGCAATGAGCAGTTCTTC.

The chain carries TRBV5-1 and TRBJ1-1; D unresolved. Germline V gene sequence: CDR1 SGHRS, CDR2 YFSETQ. CDR3 size: 13 residues. Between the trimmed V and J ends, which lost 0 bases and 3 bases, there was a span of 6 bases. For the CDR3, the DNA is TGCGCCAGCAGCTTGGACAGACACACTGAAGCTTTCTTT. Protein sequence: CASSLDRHTEAFF.

This clone was counted once. The V gene is TRBV7-9, the J gene TRBJ1-2; D is uncertain. Trimming stripped 2 bases from V and 11 bases from J, with 12 bases between. Germline CDR1 is SEHNR and CDR2 is FQNEAQ (reference sequence). The CDR3 consists of 12 residues. Here the CDR3 reads CASSLNRVGYTF. CDR3 in DNA: TGTGCCAGCAGCTTAAACAGAGTTGGTTACACCTTC.

The chain has TRBV4-1 and TRBJ2-7, with D tentatively TRBD1 (5 bases). V dropped 0 bases and J dropped 2 bases, with 23 bases sitting between them. The CDR3 covers 19 residues. The V gene's germline CDR1 is MGHRA and CDR2 YSYEKL. Here the CDR3 reads CASSQDQVDWGLGPYEQYF. The CDR3 coding sequence is TGCGCCAGCAGCCAAGATCAGGTTGACTGGGGCCTGGGGCCCTACGAGCAGTACTTC.

The chain combines TRBV18 with TRBJ2-5; no clear D gene. V lost 3 bases and J lost 3, with 17 bases in between. Germline V gives CDR1 KGHSH, CDR2 LQKENI. The CDR3 is made up of 16 amino acids. The CDR3 region has the DNA TGTGCCAGCTCACCCCCGGGTGCTTTTATGAAAGAGACCCAGTACTTC. Translating gives CASSPPGAFMKETQYF.

This chain connects TRBV4-1 to TRBJ1-6; 7 bases fit TRBD1. The J segment lost 9 bases and the V segment lost 5 bases, leaving 19 bases of the junction unmatched. The CDR3 has 18 amino acids. Per germline, CDR1 MGHRA and CDR2 YSYEKL. The CDR3 is CASSTRTGSTTGGSPLHF. The CDR3 bases are TGCGCCAGCAGCACACGGACAGGCTCTACAACCGGGGGTTCACCCCTCCACTTT.

This sequence joins TRBV15 and TRBJ1-4; D possibly corresponds to TRBD1 (6 bases). The CDR3 has 14 amino acids. Trimming removed 0 bases at V and 8 bases at J, with 10 bases between. Germline V gene data show CDR1 as LNHNV and CDR2 as YYDKDF (reference sequence). CDR3 residues: CATSRDKQGEKLFF. CDR3 coding DNA: TGTGCCACCAGCAGAGACAAACAGGGCGAAAAACTGTTTTTT.

In its sample, this clone was seen a few times. The rearrangement uses TRBV4-1 and TRBJ1-2; D is undetermined. Per germline, CDR1 MGHRA and CDR2 YSYEKL. Trimming took off 1 base at V and 8 bases at J, with 17 bases between the two ends. The CDR3 loop spans 15 amino acids. The CDR3 DNA follows: TGCGCCAGCAGCCAAGGATCGGTGGAGGCGCGCGGCTACACCTTC. Residues: CASSQGSVEARGYTF.

V gene TRBV30 combines with J gene TRBJ1-6; 7 nucleotides agree with TRBD1. CDR1 GTSNPN and CDR2 SVGIG come from the germline V gene (reference sequence). The CDR3 runs to 13 residues. V trimming: 1 base; J trimming: 11 bases; junction bases outside the gene matches: 5. Written as DNA, the CDR3 is TGTGCCTGGAGTGCTGACAGGGCGACACCCCTCCACTTT. Amino acid sequence: CAWSADRATPLHF.

V gene TRBV12-3 or TRBV12-4 combines with J gene TRBJ1-2, with 8 bases lining up with TRBD1. The CDR3 covers 13 residues. The V segment lost 5 bases and the J segment 3 bases; nucleotides outside the gene matches: 2. Here the CDR3 DNA reads TGTGCCAGCAGTGTACAGGGGGACTATGGCTACACCTTC. Its protein product is CASSVQGDYGYTF.